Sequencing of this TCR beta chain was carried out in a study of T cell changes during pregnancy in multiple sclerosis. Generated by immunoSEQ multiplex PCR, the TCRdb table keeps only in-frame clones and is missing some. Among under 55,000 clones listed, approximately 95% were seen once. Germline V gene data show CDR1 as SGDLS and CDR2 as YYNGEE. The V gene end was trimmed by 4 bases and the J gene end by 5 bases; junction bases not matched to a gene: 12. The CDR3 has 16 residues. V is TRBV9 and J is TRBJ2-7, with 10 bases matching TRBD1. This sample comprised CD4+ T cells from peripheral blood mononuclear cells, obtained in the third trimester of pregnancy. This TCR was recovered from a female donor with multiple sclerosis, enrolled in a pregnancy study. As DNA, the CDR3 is TGTGCCAGCAGCCCCCAACCGGGACAGGGGTACAACGAGCAGTACTTC. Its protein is CASSPQPGQGYNEQYF.